Listed below are T cell receptor beta chains from one sample, sequenced in a study of post-analysis software for immune sequencing data. From the PCR reads, TCRdb called clonotypes with MiXCR, one entry per CDR3 protein. This table has about 770,000 distinct CDR3 sequences, about 45% appearing once. Sequencing was carried out using blood. The receptors derive from a girl aged 5-17 years with multiple sclerosis. Each CDR3 is given with its conserved first and last residue. The D gene is left open where the match is weak. Where a row states a size, it is once, few, many or the class of an expanded clone; other rows omit it.

CDR3aa,CDR3nt,abundance,j_gene,d_gene,v_gene
CTSSQVGQGADGELFF,NA,NA,TRBJ2-2,NA,TRBV1
CASSLGRSSTDTQYF,TGCGCCAGCAGCTTGGGCAGAAGCAGCACAGATACGCAGTATTTT,few,TRBJ2-3,NA,TRBV5-1
CAISQPGEGDTYEQYF,TGTGCCATCAGCCAACCCGGGGAGGGGGACACCTACGAGCAGTACTTC,few,TRBJ2-7,NA,TRBV10-3
CATSGQNGYTF,TGTGCCACCAGCGGGCAAAATGGCTACACCTTC,NA,TRBJ1-2,NA,TRBV15
CASSLDWRGGSGYTF,TGTGCCAGCAGTTTAGATTGGAGGGGCGGTAGTGGCTACACCTTC,few,TRBJ1-2,NA,TRBV28
CASSDFSGTSVYF,TGTGCCAGCAGTGACTTTTCCGGGACTAGCGTGTATTTT,NA,TRBJ2-3,TRBD2,TRBV6-4
CASRWTEMNTEAFF,TGTGCCAGCAGGTGGACTGAGATGAACACTGAAGCTTTCTTT,NA,TRBJ1-1,NA,TRBV27
CASSFAGDFYEQYF,TGTGCCAGCAGTTTCGCAGGGGACTTCTACGAGCAGTACTTC,NA,TRBJ2-7,NA,TRBV27
CATSRDRGSYNEQFF,TGTGCCACCAGCAGAGATCGGGGCTCCTACAATGAGCAGTTCTTC,few,TRBJ2-1,NA,TRBV15
CSAAGGLIYEQYF,TGCAGTGCCGCAGGGGGACTGATCTACGAGCAGTACTTC,NA,TRBJ2-7,NA,TRBV20-1
CASSLLLGGETQYF,TGCGCCAGCAGCCTATTATTGGGGGGAGAGACCCAGTACTTC,NA,TRBJ2-5,NA,TRBV4-1
CSVQKWGDYGYTF,TGCAGCGTCCAAAAATGGGGGGACTATGGCTACACCTTC,few,TRBJ1-2,NA,TRBV29-1
CASSESVPETGVGETQYF,TGCGCCAGCAGTGAGTCCGTCCCCGAGACGGGGGTTGGAGAGACCCAGTACTTC,NA,TRBJ2-5,NA,TRBV10-1
CASSFSIPGETSGSPEWENEQFF,TGTGCCAGCAGTTTTTCGATCCCAGGAGAGACTAGCGGCTCTCCTGAGTGGGAAAATGAGCAGTTCTTC,NA,TRBJ2-1,TRBD2,TRBV12-3/TRBV12-4
CASSYLASGSREQYF,TGTGCCAGCAGCTACCTGGCTAGCGGGAGTCGCGAGCAGTACTTC,NA,TRBJ2-7,TRBD2,TRBV7-9
CASIETGGHGYTF,TGTGCCAGCATAGAGACAGGGGGCCATGGCTACACCTTC,NA,TRBJ1-2,TRBD1,TRBV28
CASSYGGMSSYEQYF,TGTGCCAGCAGTTATGGCGGCATGAGCTCCTACGAGCAGTACTTC,few,TRBJ2-7,NA,TRBV6-5
CASSSYSDRDRASYNEQFF,TGTGCCAGCAGCTCGTATTCCGACCGGGACAGGGCCTCCTACAATGAGCAGTTCTTC,few,TRBJ2-1,TRBD1,TRBV9
CSAQSEGGSYEQYF,TGCAGTGCCCAGAGCGAGGGCGGGAGCTACGAGCAGTACTTC,NA,TRBJ2-7,TRBD2,TRBV20-1
CSVNRVGETQYF,TGCAGCGTTAACAGGGTGGGAGAGACCCAGTACTTC,NA,TRBJ2-5,NA,TRBV29-1
CASSYGGHTADTQYF,TGTGCCAGCAGTTATGGGGGTCACACGGCGGATACGCAGTATTTT,once,TRBJ2-3,NA,TRBV6-2/TRBV6-3
CSATFARGNTEAFF,TGCAGTGCTACCTTTGCGAGGGGGAACACTGAAGCTTTCTTT,NA,TRBJ1-1,NA,TRBV20-1
CASSLTTQGTDEQFF,TGTGCCAGCAGTCTGACTACCCAAGGGACCGATGAGCAGTTCTTC,NA,TRBJ2-1,NA,TRBV12-3/TRBV12-4
CASSILGTPDTQYF,TGTGCCAGCAGTATTCTCGGGACCCCAGATACGCAGTATTTT,few,TRBJ2-3,NA,TRBV27
CSADPSGRGETQYF,TGCAGTGCTGACCCCAGCGGGAGAGGAGAGACCCAGTACTTC,NA,TRBJ2-5,TRBD2,TRBV20-1
CASSLGHNEQFF,TGTGCCAGCAGCCTCGGGCACAATGAGCAGTTCTTC,many,TRBJ2-1,NA,TRBV7-3
CTSSLSSYNSPLHF,TGTACCAGCAGCTTAAGCTCCTATAATTCACCCCTCCACTTT,few,TRBJ1-6,NA,TRBV7-9
CSGVSRSTDTQYF,TGCAGCGGAGTCTCACGGAGCACAGATACGCAGTATTTT,few,TRBJ2-3,NA,TRBV20-1
CASSYTGGSPLHF,TGTGCCAGCAGTTATACAGGTGGTTCACCCCTCCACTTT,NA,TRBJ1-6,NA,TRBV6-6
CASSLGVGGLTAGVLGEQYF,TGTGCCAGCAGCTTAGGCGTTGGGGGCCTGACAGCGGGAGTGTTGGGGGAGCAGTACTTC,few,TRBJ2-5,TRBD2,TRBV13
CASSLNPQDYGYTF,TGTGCCAGCAGCTTAAATCCCCAGGACTATGGCTACACCTTC,few,TRBJ1-2,NA,TRBV7-3
CSVVLAGVGEQFF,TGCAGCGTTGTTCTAGCGGGTGTGGGTGAGCAGTTCTTC,few,TRBJ2-1,TRBD2,TRBV29-1
CSASSYSAGGTGELFF,TGCAGTGCTTCCTCCTATTCCGCAGGGGGCACCGGGGAGCTGTTTTTT,once,TRBJ2-2,TRBD1,TRBV20-1
CASRPQGAALKRGYTF,TGTGCCAGCAGGCCACAGGGGGCCGCACTTAAGAGGGGCTACACCTTC,few,TRBJ1-2,TRBD1,TRBV28
CATSRDVVGSGELFF,TGTGCCACCAGCAGAGATGTCGTGGGGTCCGGGGAGCTGTTTTTT,NA,TRBJ2-2,NA,TRBV15
CASSVFEGFGEQYF,TGTGCCAGCAGCGTATTCGAAGGATTTGGCGAGCAGTACTTC,few,TRBJ2-7,NA,TRBV9
CASSLSGDLYNEQFF,TGTGCCAGCAGTTTATCCGGGGACCTTTACAATGAGCAGTTCTTC,NA,TRBJ2-1,NA,TRBV28
CSAIGLAGANEQFF,TGCAGTGCTATCGGACTAGCGGGAGCCAATGAGCAGTTCTTC,NA,TRBJ2-1,TRBD2,TRBV20-1
CATSRDRPGSNQPQHF,TGTGCCACCAGCAGAGATCGACCCGGGAGCAATCAGCCCCAGCATTTT,few,TRBJ1-5,NA,TRBV15
CASSWTPSSYNEQFF,TGTGCCAGCAGCTGGACTCCCAGCTCCTACAATGAGCAGTTCTTC,NA,TRBJ2-1,NA,TRBV7-9
CASSFDTKETQYF,TGTGCCAGCAGTTTCGACACCAAAGAGACCCAGTACTTC,NA,TRBJ2-5,NA,TRBV12-3/TRBV12-4
CASSLSLTGQGGEKLFF,TGTGCCAGCAGTTTATCCCTCACGGGACAGGGTGGCGAAAAACTGTTTTTT,NA,TRBJ1-4,TRBD1,TRBV12-3/TRBV12-4
CASRGESYNEQFF,TGTGCCAGCAGAGGGGAGTCCTACAATGAGCAGTTCTTC,NA,TRBJ2-1,NA,TRBV28
CASSYRDLSRETQYF,TGTGCCAGCAGTTACCGGGATCTCTCCCGGGAGACCCAGTACTTC,few,TRBJ2-5,NA,TRBV6-5
CASSEALFKRTTNEKLFF,TGTGCCAGCAGTGAAGCGCTTTTCAAGAGGACAACTAATGAAAAACTGTTTTTT,NA,TRBJ1-4,NA,TRBV6-1
CASSEYFVGGLSSGANVLTF,TGTGCCAGCAGTGAATATTTCGTGGGGGGCTTGAGCTCTGGGGCCAACGTCCTGACTTTC,NA,TRBJ2-6,NA,TRBV25-1
CSAIGASGETQYF,TGCAGTGCTATCGGAGCTAGCGGGGAGACCCAGTACTTC,NA,TRBJ2-5,TRBD2,TRBV20-1
CASSSPLPGDYEQYF,TGCGCCAGCAGCTCCCCCCTGCCGGGGGACTACGAGCAGTACTTC,NA,TRBJ2-7,NA,TRBV5-1
CASSSPARGNEQYF,TGTGCCAGCAGTTCCCCAGCAAGGGGAAACGAGCAGTACTTC,few,TRBJ2-7,NA,TRBV28